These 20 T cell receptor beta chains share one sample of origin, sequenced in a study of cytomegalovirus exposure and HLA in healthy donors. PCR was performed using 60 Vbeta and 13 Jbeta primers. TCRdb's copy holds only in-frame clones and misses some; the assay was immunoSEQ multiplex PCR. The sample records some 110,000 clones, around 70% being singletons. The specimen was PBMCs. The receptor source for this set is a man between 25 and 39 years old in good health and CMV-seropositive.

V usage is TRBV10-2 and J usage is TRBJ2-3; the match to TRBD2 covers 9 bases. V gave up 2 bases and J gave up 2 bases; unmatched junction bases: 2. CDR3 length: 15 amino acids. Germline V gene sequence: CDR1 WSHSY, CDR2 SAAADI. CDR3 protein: CASSEAGGSTDTQYF. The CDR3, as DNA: TGCGCCAGCAGTGAGGCGGGAGGGTCCACAGATACGCAGTATTTT.

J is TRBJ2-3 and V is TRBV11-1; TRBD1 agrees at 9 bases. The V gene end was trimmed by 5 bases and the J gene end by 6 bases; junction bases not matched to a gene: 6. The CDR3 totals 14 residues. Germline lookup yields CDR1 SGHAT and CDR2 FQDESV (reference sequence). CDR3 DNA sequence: TGTGCCAGCAGCCGAGGACAGGGGAGGGATACGCAGTATTTT. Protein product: CASSRGQGRDTQYF.

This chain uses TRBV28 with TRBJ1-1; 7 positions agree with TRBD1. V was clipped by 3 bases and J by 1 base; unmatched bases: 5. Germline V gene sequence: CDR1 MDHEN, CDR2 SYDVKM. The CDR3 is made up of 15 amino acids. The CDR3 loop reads CASSFGQAWNTEAFF. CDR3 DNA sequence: TGTGCCAGCAGTTTTGGACAGGCATGGAACACTGAAGCTTTCTTT.

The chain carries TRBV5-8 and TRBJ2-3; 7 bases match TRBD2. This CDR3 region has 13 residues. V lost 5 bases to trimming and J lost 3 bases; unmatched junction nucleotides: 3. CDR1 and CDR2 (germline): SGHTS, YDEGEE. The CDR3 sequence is CASSVGGTDTQYF. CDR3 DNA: TGTGCCAGCAGTGTCGGGGGGACAGATACGCAGTATTTT.

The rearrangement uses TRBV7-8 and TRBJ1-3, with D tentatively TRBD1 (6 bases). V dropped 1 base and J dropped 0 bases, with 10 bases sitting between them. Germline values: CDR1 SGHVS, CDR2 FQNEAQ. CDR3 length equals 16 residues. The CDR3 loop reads CASSLDHRASGNTIYF. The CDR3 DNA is TGTGCCAGCAGCTTAGATCACAGGGCCTCTGGAAACACCATATATTTT.

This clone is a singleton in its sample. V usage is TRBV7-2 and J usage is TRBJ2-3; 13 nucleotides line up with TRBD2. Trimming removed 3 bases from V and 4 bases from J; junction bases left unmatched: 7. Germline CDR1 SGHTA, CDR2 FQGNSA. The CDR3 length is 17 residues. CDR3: CASSFLGLAGVADTQYF. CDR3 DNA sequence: TGTGCCAGCAGCTTCCTAGGACTAGCGGGGGTGGCAGATACGCAGTATTTT.

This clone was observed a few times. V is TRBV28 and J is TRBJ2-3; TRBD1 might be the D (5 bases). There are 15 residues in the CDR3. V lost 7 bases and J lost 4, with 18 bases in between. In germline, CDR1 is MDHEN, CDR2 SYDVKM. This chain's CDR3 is CASNPQGLEADTQYF. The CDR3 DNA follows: TGTGCCAGCAATCCCCAGGGTTTGGAAGCAGATACGCAGTATTTT.

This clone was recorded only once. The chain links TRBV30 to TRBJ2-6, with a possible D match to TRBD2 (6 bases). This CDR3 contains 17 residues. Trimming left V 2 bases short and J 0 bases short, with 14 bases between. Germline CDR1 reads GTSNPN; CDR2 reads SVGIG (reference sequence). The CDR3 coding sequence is TGTGCCTGGAGTAAATGGGGGGAGAGCTCTGGGGCCAACGTCCTGACTTTC. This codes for CAWSKWGESSGANVLTF.

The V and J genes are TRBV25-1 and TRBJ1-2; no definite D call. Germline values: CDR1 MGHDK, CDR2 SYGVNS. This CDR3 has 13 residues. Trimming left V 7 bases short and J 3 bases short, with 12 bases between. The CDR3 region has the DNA TGTGCCAGCACCGACAACAACTACTATGGCTACACCTTC. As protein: CASTDNNYYGYTF.

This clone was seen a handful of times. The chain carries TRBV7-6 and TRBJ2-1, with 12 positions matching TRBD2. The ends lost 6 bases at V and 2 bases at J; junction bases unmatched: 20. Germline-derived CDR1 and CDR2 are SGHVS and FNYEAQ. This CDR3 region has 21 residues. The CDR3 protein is CASRPLYTTSGGLQAYNEQFF. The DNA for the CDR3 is TGTGCCAGCAGACCATTATACACGACTAGCGGGGGCCTTCAGGCCTACAATGAGCAGTTCTTC.

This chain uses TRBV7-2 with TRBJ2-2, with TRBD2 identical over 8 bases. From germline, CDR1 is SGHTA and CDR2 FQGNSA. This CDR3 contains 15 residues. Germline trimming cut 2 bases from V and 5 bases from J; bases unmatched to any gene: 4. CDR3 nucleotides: TGTGCCAGCAGCTTATCGGGAGGGGGGACCGGGGAGCTGTTTTTT. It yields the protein CASSLSGGGTGELFF.

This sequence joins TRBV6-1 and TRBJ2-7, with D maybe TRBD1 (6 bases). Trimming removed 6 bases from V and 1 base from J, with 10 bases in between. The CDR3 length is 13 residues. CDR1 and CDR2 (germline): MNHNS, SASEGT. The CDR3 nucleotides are TGTGCCAGCAGCCAAGGGACATCCTACGAGCAGTACTTC. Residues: CASSQGTSYEQYF.

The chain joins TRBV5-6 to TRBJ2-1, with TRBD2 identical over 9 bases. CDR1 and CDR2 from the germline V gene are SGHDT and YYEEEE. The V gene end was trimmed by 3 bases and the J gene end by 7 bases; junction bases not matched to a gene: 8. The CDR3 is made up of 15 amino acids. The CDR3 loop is CASSSGRLAGNEQFF. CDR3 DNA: TGTGCCAGCAGCTCGGGACGCCTAGCGGGGAATGAGCAGTTCTTC.

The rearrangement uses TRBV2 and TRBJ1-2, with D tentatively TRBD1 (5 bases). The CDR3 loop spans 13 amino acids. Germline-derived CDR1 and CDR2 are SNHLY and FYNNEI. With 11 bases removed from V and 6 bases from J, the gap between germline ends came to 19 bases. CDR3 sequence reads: CALRGTLIDGYTF. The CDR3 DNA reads TGTGCCCTACGGGGGACCCTCATCGATGGCTACACCTTC. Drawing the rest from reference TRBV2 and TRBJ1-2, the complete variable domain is EPEVTQTPSHQVTQMGQEVILRCVPISNHLYFYWYRQILGQKVEFLVSFYNNEISEKSEIFDDQFSVERPDGSNFTLKIRSTKLEDSAMYFCALRGTLIDGYTFGSGTRLTVV.

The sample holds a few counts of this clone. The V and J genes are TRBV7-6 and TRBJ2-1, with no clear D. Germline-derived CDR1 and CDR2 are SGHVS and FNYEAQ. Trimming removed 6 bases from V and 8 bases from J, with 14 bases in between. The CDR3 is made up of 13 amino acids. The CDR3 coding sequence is TGTGCCAGCAGATCCCCCCGACATCATGAGCAGTTCTTC. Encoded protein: CASRSPRHHEQFF.

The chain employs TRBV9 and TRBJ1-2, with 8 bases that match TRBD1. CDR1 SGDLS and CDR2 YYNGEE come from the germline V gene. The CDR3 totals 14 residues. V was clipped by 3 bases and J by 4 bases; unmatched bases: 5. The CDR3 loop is CASSEGTGAYGYTF. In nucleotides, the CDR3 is TGTGCCAGCAGCGAGGGGACAGGTGCCTATGGCTACACCTTC.

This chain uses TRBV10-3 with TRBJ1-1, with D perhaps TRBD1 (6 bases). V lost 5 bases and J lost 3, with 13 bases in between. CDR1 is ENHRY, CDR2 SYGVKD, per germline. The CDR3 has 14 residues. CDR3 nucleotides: TGTGCCATCAGTCTACAGGGTAGGGACACTGAAGCTTTCTTT. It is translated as CAISLQGRDTEAFF.

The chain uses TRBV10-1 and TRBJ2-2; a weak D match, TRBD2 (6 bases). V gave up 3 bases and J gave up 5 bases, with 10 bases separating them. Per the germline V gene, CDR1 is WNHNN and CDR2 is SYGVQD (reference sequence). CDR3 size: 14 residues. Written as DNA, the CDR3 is TGCGCCAGCAGTGACCGACTAGGGACCGGGGAGCTGTTTTTT. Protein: CASSDRLGTGELFF.

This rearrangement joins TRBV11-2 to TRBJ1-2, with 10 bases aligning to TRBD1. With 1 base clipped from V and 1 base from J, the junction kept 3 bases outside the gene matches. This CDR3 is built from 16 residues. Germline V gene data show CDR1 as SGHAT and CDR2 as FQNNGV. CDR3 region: CASSLVGQGINYGYTF. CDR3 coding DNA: TGTGCCAGCAGCTTAGTGGGACAGGGGATTAACTATGGCTACACCTTC.

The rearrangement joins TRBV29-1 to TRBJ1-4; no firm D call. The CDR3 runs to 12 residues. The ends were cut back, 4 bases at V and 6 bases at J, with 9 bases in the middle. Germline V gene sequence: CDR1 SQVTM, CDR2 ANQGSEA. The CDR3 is CSVAWTDEKLFF. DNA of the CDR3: TGCAGCGTTGCTTGGACTGATGAAAAACTGTTTTTT.